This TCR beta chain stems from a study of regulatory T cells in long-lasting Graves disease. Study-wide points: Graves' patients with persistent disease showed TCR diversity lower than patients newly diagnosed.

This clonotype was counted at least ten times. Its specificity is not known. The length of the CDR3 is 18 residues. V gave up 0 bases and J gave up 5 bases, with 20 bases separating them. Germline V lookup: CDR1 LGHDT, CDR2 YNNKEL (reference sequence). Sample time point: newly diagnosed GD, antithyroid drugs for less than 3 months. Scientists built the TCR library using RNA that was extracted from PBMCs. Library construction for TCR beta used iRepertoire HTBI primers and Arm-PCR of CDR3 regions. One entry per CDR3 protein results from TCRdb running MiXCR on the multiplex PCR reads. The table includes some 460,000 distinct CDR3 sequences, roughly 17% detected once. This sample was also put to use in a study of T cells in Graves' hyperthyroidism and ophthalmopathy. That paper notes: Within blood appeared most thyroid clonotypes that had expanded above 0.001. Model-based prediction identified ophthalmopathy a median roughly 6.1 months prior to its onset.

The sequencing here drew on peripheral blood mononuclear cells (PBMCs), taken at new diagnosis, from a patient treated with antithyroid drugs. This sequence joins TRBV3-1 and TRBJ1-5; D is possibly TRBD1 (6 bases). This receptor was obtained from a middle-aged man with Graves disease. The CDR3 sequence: CASSQEITVGQHDQPQHF. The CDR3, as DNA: TGTGCCAGCAGCCAAGAGATTACGGTTGGACAGCACGATCAGCCCCAGCATTTT.